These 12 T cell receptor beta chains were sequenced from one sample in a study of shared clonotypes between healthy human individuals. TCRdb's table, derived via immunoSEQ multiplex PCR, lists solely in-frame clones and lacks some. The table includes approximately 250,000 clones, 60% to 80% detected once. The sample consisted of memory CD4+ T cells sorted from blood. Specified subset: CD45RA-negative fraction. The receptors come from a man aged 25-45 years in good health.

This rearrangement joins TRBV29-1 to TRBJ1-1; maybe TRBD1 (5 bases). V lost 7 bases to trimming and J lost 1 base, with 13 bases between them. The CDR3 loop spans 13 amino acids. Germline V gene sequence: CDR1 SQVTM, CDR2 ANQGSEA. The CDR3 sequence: CSAGAQANTEAFF. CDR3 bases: TGCAGCGCCGGGGCCCAAGCGAACACTGAAGCTTTCTTT.

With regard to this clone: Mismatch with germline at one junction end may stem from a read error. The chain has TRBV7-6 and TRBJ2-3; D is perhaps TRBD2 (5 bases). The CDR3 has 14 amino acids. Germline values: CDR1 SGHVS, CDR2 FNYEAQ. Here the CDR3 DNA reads TGTGCCAGCAGCTTAAGGGCTAGCAGAGATACGCAGTATTTT. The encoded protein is CASSLRASRDTQYF.

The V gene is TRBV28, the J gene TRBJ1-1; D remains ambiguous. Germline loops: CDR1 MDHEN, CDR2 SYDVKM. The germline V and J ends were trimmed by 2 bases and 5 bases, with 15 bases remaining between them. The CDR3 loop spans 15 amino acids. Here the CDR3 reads CASSLTPRRGTEAFF. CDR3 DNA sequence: TGTGCCAGCAGTTTAACCCCCCGCCGGGGAACTGAAGCTTTCTTT.

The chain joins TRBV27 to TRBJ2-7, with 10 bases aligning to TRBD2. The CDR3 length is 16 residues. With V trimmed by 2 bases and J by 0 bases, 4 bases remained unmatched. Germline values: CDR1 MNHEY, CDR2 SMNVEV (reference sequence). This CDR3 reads CASSLRAGGRSYEQYF. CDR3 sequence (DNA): TGTGCCAGCAGTTTAAGAGCGGGAGGGCGCTCCTACGAGCAGTACTTC.

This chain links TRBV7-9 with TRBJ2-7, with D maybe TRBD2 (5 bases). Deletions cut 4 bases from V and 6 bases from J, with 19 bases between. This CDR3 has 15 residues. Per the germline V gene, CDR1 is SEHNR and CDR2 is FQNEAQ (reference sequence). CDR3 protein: CASSSVVGVLTEQYF. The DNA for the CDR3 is TGTGCCAGCAGCTCGGTTGTGGGAGTCTTAACCGAGCAGTACTTC.

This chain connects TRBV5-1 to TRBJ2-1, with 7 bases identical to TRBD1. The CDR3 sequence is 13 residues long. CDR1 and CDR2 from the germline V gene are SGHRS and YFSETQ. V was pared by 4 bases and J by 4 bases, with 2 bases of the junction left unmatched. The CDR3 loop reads CASSPDRYNEQFF. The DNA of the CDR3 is TGCGCCAGCAGCCCGGACAGGTACAATGAGCAGTTCTTC.

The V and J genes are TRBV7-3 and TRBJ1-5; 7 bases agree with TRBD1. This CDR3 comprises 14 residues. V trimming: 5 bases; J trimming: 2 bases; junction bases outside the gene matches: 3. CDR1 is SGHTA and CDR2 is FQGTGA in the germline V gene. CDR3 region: CASSEGAGNQPQHF. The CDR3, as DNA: TGTGCCAGCAGCGAGGGGGCCGGCAATCAGCCCCAGCATTTT.

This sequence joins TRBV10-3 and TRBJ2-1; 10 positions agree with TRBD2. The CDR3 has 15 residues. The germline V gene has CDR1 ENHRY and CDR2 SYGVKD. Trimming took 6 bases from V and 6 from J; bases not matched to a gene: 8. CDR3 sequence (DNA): TGTGCCATCAGGGAAGGGACTAGCGCCGTCAATGAGCAGTTCTTC. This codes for CAIREGTSAVNEQFF.

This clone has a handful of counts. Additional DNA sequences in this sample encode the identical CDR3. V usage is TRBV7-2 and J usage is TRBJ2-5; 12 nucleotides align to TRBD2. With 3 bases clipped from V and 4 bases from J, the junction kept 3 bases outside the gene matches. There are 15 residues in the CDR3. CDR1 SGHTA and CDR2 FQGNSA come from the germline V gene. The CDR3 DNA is TGTGCCAGCAGCTTGGGACTAGCGGGTCCAGAGACCCAGTACTTC. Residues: CASSLGLAGPETQYF.

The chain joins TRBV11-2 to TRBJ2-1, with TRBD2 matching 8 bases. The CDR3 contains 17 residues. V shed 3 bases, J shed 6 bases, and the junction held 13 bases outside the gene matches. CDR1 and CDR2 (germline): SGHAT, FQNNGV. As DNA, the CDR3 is TGTGCCAGCAGCTTTAGGGAGGGGGGGACTAGAGGCAATGAGCAGTTCTTC. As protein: CASSFREGGTRGNEQFF.

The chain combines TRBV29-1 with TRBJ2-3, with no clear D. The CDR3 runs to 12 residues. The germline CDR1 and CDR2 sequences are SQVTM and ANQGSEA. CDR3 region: CIIRTDTDTQYF. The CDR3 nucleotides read TGCATCATCCGGACCGACACAGATACGCAGTATTTT.

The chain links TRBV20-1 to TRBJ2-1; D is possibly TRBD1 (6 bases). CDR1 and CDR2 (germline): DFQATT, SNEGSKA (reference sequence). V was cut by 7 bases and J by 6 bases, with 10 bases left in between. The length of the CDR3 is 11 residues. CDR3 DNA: TGCAGTGGCAGAGGGGGCAATGAGCAGTTCTTC. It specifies CSGRGGNEQFF.